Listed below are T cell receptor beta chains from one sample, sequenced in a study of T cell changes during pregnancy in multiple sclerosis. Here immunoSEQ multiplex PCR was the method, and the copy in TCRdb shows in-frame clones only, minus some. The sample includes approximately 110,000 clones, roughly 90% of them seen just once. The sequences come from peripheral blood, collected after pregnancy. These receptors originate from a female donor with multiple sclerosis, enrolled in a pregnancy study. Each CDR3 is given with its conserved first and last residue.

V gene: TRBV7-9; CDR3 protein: CASSQQDYGYTF
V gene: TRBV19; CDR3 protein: CASSISGGGLFEQFF
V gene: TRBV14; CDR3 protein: CASSQVVNTEAFF
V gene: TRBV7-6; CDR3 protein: CASGSGGPYEQYF
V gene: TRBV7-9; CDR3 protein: CASSLVGRGGTEAFF
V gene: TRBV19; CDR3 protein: CASSMQGVGHEQYF
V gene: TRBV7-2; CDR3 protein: CASSFPRTGHLTYNEQFF
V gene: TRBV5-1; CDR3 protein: CASSKQGSGTEAFF
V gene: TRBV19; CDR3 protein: CASSGNSGGSVEQYF
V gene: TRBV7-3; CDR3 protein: CASSFRTSGVGDEQFF
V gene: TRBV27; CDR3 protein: CASRPMANRVNEQFF
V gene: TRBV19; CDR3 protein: CASSIDPAGGQPQHF
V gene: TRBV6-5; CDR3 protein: CASSYSSGGFETQYF
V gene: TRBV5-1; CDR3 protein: CASSLVAGTTGELFF
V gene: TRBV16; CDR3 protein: CASSQGSTYEQYF
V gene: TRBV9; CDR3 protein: CASSDSTGGASHEQFF
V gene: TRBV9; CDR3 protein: CASLTGENTGELFF
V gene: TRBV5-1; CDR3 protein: CASSLGFGQGGQPQHF
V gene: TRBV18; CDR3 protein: CASSPTAASTDTQYF
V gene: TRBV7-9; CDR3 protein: CASSLADRSYGELFF
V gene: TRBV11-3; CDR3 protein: CASSKGDRGSGNTIYF
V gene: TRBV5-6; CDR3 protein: CASSLVDYYGYTF
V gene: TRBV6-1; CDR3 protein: CASRPSGASSYEQYF
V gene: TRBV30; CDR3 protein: CAGRGTEAFF
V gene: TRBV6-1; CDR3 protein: CASSAVPTTPEQFF
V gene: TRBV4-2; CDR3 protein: CASSQDGGGTSQSTGELFF
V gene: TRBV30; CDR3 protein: CAWIRTDRVSGNTIYF
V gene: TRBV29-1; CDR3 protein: CSVGGRGLNEKLFF
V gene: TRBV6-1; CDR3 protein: CASSVLLGTDNEKLFF
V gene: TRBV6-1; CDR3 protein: CASSELRVSSGNTIYF
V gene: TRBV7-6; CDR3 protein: CASSLRQTLGISYNEQFF
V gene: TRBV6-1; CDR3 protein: CASGPQDYEQYF
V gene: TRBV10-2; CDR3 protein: CASSAGFSYNEQFF
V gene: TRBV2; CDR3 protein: CASSVGRGVGYTF
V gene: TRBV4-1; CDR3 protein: CASSQGDTIQDSPLHF
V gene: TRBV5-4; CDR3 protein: CASSLEVAGEGEKLFF
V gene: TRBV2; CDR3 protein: CASLGQGAGNTIYF
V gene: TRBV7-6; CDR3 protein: CASAPTIGTGELFF
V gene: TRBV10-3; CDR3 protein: CAISYGQREYEQYF
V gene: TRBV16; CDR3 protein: CASSKSSGGDGYTF
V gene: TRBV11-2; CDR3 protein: CASSLFWTSTTDTQYF
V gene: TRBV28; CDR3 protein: CASTRASYEQYF
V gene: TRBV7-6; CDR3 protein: CASSLRGLGDPNTEAFF
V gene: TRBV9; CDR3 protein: CASSPVGAPYEQYF
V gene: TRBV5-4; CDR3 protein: CASSSGQTPNEKLFF
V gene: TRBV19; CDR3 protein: CASSIERINQPQHF
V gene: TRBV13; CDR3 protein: CASSFPTVNTEAFF
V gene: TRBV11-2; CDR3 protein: CASSLEWATTYNEQFF
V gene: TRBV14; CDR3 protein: CASSQRRGGTQYF